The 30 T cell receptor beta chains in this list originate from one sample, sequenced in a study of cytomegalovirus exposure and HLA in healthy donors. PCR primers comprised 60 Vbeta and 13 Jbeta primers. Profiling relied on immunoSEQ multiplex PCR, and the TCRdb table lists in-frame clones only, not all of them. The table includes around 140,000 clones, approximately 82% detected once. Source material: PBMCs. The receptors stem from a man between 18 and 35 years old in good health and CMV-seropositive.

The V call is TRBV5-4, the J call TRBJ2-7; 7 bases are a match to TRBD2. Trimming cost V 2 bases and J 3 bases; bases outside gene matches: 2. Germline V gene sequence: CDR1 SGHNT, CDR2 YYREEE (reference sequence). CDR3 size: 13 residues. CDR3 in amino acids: CASSLSGGYEQYF. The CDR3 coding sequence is TGTGCCAGCAGCTTATCGGGAGGCTACGAGCAGTACTTC.

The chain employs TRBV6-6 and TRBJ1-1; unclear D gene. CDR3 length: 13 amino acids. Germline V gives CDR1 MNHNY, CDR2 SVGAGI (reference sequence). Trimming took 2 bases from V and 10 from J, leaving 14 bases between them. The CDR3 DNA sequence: TGTGCCAGCAGTTACGAGGGCCGGAACTTAGCTTTCTTT. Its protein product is CASSYEGRNLAFF.

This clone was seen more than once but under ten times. The CDR3 nucleotides read TGTGCCAGCTCTCTCAGGGGCACCGGGGAGCTGTTTTTT. Protein: CASSLRGTGELFF. This chain joins TRBV18 and TRBJ2-2, with D possibly TRBD1 on 6 matching bases. V lost 6 bases and J 4 bases, leaving 9 bases between the germline ends. The CDR3 sequence is 13 residues long. Germline lookup yields CDR1 KGHSH and CDR2 LQKENI. The variable domain in full, with the rest retrieved from reference TRBV18 and TRBJ2-2, is NAGVMQNPRHLVRRRGQEARLRCSPMKGHSHVYWYRQLPEEGLKFMVYLQKENIIDESGMPKERFSAEFPKEGPSILRIQQVVRGDSAAYFCASSLRGTGELFFGEGSRLTVL.

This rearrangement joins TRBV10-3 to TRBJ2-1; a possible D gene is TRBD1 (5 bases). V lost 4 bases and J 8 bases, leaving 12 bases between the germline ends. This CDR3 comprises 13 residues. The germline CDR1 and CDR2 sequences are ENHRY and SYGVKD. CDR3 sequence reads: CAISAEQAHEQFF. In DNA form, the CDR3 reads TGTGCCATCAGTGCAGAACAGGCACATGAGCAGTTCTTC.

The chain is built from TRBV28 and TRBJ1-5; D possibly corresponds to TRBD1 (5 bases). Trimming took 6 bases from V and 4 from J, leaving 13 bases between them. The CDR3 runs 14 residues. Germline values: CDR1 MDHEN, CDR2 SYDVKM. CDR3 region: CASSPRQTNQPQHF. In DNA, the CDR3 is TGTGCCAGCAGCCCTAGACAGACTAATCAGCCCCAGCATTTT.

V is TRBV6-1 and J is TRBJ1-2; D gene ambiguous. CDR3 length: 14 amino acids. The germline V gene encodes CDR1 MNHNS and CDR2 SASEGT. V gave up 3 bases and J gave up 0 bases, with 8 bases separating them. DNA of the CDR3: TGTGCCAGCAGTGACTGGGGAGCTAACTATGGCTACACCTTC. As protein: CASSDWGANYGYTF.

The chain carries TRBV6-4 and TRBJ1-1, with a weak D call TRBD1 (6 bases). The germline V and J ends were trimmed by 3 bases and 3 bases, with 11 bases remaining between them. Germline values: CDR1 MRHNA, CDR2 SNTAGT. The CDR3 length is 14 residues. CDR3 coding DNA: TGTGCCAGCAGTGAACAGGGCCCTTACACTGAAGCTTTCTTT. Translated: CASSEQGPYTEAFF.

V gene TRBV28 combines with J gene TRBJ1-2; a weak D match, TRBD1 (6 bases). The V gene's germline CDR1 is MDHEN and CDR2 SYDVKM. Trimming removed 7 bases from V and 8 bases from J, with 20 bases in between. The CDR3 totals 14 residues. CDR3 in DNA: TGTGCCAGCACCCTGGGGGTGGGGGCAGAGGGCTACACCTTC. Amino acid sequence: CASTLGVGAEGYTF.

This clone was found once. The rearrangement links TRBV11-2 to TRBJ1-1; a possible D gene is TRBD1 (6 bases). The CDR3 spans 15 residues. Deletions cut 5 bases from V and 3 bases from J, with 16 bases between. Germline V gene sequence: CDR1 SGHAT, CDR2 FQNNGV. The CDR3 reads CASSILSRGDTEAFF. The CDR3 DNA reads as TGTGCCAGCAGCATCCTCTCCAGGGGAGACACTGAAGCTTTCTTT.

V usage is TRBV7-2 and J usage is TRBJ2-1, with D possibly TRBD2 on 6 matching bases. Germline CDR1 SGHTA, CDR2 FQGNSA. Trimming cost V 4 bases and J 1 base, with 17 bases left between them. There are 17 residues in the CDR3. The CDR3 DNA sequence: TGTGCCAGCAGCTGGGTATCCGGGAGCGGGTCCTACAATGAGCAGTTCTTC. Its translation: CASSWVSGSGSYNEQFF.

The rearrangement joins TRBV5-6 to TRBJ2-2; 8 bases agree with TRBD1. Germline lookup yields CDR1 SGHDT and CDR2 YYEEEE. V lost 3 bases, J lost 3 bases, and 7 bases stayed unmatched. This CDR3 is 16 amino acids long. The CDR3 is CASSSLGQGDTGELFF. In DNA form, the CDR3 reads TGTGCCAGCAGCTCCCTCGGACAGGGAGACACCGGGGAGCTGTTTTTT.

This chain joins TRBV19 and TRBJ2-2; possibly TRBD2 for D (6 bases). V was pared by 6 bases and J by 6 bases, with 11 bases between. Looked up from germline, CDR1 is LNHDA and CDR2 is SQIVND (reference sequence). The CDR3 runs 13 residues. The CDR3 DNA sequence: TGTGCCAGTAGGTTCCCGGGGGCCGGGGAGCTGTTTTTT. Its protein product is CASRFPGAGELFF.

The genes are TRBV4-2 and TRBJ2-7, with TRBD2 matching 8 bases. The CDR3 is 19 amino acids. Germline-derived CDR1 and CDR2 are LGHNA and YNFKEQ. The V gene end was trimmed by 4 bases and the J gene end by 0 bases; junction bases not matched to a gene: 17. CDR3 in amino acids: CASSRGDLGTSGISYEQYF. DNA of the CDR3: TGTGCCAGCAGCCGCGGAGACTTAGGAACTAGCGGAATCTCCTACGAGCAGTACTTC.

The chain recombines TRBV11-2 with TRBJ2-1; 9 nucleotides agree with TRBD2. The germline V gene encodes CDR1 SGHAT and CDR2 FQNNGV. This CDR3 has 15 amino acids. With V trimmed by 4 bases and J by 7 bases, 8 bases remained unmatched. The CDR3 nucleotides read TGTGCCAGCAGCTCAATAGCGGGAGAGGGGAATGAGCAGTTCTTC. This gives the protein CASSSIAGEGNEQFF.

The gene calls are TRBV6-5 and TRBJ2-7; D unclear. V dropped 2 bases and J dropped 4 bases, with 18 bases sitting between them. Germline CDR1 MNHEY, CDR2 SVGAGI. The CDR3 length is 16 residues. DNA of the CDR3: TGTGCCAGCAGTTACCAACAGTATCCAAACTTGTACGAGCAGTACTTC. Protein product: CASSYQQYPNLYEQYF.

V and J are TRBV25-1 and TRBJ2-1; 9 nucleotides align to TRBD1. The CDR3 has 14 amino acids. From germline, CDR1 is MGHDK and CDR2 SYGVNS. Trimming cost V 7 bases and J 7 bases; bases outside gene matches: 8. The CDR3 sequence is CASIPGQGMNEQFF. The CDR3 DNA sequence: TGTGCCAGCATTCCCGGACAGGGGATGAATGAGCAGTTCTTC. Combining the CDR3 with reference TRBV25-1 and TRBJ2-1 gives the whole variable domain EADIYQTPRYLVIGTGKKITLECSQTMGHDKMYWYQQDPGMELHLIHYSYGVNSTEKGDLSSESTVSRIRTEHFPLTLESARPSHTSQYLCASIPGQGMNEQFFGPGTRLTVL.

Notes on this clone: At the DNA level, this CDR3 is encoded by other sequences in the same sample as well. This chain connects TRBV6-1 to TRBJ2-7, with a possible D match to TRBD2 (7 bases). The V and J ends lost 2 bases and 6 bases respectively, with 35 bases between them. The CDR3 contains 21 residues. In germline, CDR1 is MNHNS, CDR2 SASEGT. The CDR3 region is CASSERGWGLADLLRGIEQYF. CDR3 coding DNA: TGTGCCAGCAGTGAAAGAGGTTGGGGGCTAGCGGATTTACTACGAGGAATCGAGCAGTACTTC.

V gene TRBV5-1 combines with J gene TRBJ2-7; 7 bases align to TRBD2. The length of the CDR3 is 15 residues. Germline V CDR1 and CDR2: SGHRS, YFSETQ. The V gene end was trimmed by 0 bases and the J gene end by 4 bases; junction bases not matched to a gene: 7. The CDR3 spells CASSLAPAGSYEQYF. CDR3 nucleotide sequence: TGCGCCAGCAGCTTGGCCCCAGCGGGATCGTACGAGCAGTACTTC.

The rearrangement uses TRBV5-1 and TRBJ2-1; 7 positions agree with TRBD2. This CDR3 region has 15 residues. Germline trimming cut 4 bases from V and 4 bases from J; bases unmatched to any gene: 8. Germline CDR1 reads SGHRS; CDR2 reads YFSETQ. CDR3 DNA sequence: TGCGCCAGCAGCGGGACCGGGACTATTTACAATGAGCAGTTCTTC. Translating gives CASSGTGTIYNEQFF. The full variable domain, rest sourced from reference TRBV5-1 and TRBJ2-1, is KAGVTQTPRYLIKTRGQQVTLSCSPISGHRSVSWYQQTPGQGLQFLFEYFSETQRNKGNFPGRFSGRQFSNSRSEMNVSTLELGDSALYLCASSGTGTIYNEQFFGPGTRLTVL.

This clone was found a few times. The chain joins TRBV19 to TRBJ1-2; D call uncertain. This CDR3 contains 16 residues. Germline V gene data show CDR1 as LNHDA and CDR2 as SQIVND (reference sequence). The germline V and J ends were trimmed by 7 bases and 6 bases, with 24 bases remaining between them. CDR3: CASISSDGIGENGYTF. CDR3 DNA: TGTGCCAGTATCTCGTCCGACGGGATCGGAGAAAATGGCTACACCTTC.

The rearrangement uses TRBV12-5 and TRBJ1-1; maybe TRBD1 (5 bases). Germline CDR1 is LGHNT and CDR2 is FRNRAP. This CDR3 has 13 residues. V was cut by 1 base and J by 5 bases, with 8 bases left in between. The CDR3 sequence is CASGLGGGTEAFF. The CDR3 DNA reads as TGTGCTAGTGGTTTGGGTGGGGGGACTGAAGCTTTCTTT. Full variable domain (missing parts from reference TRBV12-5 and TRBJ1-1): DARVTQTPRHKVTEMGQEVTMRCQPILGHNTVFWYRQTMMQGLELLAYFRNRAPLDDSGMPKDRFSAEMPDATLATLKIQPSEPRDSAVYFCASGLGGGTEAFFGQGTRLTVV.

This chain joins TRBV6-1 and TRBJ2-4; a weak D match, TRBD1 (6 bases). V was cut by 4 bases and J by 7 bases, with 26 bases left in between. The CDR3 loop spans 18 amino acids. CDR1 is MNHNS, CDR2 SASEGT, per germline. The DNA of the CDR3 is TGTGCCAGCAGTGGCCGGACCCGGACAGTCTCCTTAATGAACATTCAGTACTTC. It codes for CASSGRTRTVSLMNIQYF.

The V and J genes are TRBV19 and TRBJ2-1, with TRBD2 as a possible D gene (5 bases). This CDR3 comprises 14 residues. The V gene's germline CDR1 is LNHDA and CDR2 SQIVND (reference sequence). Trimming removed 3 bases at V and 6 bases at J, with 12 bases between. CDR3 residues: CASSIELDPNEQFF. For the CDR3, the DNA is TGTGCCAGTAGTATCGAACTAGACCCCAATGAGCAGTTCTTC.

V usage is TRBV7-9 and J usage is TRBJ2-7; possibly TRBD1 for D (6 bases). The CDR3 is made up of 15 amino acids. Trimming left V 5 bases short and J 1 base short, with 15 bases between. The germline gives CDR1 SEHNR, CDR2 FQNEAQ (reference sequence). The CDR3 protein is CASSPSGTNSYEQYF. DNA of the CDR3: TGTGCCAGCAGCCCTTCCGGGACAAATTCCTACGAGCAGTACTTC.

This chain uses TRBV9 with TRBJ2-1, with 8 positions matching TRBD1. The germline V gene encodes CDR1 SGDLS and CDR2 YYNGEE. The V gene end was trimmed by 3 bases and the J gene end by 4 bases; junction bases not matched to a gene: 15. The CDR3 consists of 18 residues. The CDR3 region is CASSGFSLGTGHYNEQFF. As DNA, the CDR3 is TGTGCCAGCAGCGGTTTCAGCCTTGGGACAGGACATTACAATGAGCAGTTCTTC.

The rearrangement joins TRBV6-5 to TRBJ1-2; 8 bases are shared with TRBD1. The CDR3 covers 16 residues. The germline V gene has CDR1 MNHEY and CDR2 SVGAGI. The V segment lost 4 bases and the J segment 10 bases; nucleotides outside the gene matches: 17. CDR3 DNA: TGTGCCAGCAGTTCTACGTGGAACCGGGACAGGAGTTCCTACACCTTC. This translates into CASSSTWNRDRSSYTF.

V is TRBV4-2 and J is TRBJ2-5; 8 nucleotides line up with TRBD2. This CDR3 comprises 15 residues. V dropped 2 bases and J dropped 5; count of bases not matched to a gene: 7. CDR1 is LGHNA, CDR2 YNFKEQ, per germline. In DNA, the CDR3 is TGTGCCAGCAGCCAAAGTTTAGCGGGATTGGAGACCCAGTACTTC. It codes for CASSQSLAGLETQYF.

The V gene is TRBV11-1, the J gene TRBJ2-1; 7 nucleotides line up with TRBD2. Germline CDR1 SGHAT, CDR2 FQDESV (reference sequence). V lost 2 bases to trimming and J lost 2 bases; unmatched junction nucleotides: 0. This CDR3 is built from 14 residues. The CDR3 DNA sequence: TGTGCCAGCAGCTTAAGCGGGACCTACAATGAGCAGTTCTTC. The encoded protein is CASSLSGTYNEQFF.

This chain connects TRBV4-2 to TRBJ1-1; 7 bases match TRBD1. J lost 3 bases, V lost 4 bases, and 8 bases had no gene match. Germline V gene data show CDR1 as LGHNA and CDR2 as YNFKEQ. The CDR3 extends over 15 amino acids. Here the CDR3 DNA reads TGTGCCAGCAGCCCGCTAGGGGGCCGGGACACTGAAGCTTTCTTT. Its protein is CASSPLGGRDTEAFF.

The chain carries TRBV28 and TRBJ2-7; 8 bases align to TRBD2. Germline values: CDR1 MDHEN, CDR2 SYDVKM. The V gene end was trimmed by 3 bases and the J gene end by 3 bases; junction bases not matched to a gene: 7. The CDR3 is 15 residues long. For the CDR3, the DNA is TGTGCCAGCAGTTTTTTCGGGAGGGGCGTCTACGAGCAGTACTTC. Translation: CASSFFGRGVYEQYF.